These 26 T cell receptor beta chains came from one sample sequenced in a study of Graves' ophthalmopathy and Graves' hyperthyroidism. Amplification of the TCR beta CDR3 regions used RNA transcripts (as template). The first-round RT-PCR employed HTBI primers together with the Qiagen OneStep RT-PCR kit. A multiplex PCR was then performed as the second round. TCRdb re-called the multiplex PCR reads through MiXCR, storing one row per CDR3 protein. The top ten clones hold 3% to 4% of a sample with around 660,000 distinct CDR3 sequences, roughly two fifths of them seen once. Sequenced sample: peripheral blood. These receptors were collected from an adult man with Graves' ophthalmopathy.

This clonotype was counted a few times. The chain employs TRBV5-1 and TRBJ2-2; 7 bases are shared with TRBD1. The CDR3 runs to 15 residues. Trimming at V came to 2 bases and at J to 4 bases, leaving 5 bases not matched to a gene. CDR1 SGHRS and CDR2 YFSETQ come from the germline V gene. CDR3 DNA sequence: TGCGCCAGCAGCTTCGACAGGGTCAGCACCGGGGAGCTGTTTTTT. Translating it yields CASSFDRVSTGELFF.

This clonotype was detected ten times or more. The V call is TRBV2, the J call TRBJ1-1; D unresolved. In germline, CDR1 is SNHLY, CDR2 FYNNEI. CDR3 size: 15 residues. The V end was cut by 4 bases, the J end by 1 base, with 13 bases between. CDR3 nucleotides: TGTGCCAGCAGTGCCTGGACGGTGCGGAACACTGAAGCTTTCTTT. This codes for CASSAWTVRNTEAFF.

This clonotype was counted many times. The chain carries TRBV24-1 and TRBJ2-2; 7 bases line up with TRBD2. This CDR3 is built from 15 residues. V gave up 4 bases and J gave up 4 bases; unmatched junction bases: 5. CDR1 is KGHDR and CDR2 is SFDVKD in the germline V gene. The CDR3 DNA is TGTGCCACCAGTGACACGGCGGGAGTCACCGGGGAGCTGTTTTTT. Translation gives CATSDTAGVTGELFF.

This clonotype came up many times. CDR3 DNA sequence: TGCAGTGCCACCGAGGGGAGGACCTACGAGCAGTACTTC. Its protein is CSATEGRTYEQYF. The chain combines TRBV20-1 with TRBJ2-7; a weak D match, TRBD2 (6 bases). The CDR3 is made up of 13 amino acids. Germline V gene sequence: CDR1 DFQATT, CDR2 SNEGSKA (reference sequence). The germline V and J ends were trimmed by 6 bases and 2 bases, with 14 bases remaining between them.

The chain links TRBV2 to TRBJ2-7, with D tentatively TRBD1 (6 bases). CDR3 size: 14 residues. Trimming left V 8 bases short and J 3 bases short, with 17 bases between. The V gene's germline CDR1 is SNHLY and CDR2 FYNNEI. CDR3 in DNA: TGTGCCAGCTCATTCGGGACAACAGGCTACGAGCAGTACTTC. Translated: CASSFGTTGYEQYF.

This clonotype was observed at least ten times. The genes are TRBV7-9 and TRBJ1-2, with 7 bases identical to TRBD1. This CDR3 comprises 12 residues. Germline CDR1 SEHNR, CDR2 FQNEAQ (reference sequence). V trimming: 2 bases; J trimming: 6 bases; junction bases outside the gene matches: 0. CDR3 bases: TGTGCCAGCAGCTTAACAGGGGATGGCTACACCTTC. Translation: CASSLTGDGYTF.

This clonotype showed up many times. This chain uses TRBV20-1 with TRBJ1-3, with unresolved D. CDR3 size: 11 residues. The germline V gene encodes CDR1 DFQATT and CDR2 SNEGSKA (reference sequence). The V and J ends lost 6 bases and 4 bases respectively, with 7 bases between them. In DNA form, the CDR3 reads TGCAGTGCCCCCCGGGGAAACACCATATATTTT. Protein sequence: CSAPRGNTIYF.

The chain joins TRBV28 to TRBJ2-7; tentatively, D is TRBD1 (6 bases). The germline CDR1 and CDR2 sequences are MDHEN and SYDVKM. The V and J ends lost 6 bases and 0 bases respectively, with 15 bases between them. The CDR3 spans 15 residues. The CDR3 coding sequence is TGTGCCAGCAGCTCAGCAGGGGAGAGCTCCTACGAGCAGTACTTC. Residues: CASSSAGESSYEQYF.

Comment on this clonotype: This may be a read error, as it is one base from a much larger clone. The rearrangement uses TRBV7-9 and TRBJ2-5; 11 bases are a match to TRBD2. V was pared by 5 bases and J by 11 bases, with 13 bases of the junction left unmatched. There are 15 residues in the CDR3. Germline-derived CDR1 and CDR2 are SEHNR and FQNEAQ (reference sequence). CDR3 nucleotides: TGTGCCAGCAGCCCATCGACTAGCGGGGCCTCCAAGCAGTACTTC. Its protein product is CASSPSTSGASKQYF.

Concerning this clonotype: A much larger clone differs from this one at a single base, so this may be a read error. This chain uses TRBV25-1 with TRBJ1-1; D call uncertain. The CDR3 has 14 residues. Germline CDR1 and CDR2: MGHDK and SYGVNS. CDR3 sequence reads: CASSSLRMNAEAFF. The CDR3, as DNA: TGTGCCAGCAGTTCTCTTAGAATGAACGCTGAAGCTTTCTTT.

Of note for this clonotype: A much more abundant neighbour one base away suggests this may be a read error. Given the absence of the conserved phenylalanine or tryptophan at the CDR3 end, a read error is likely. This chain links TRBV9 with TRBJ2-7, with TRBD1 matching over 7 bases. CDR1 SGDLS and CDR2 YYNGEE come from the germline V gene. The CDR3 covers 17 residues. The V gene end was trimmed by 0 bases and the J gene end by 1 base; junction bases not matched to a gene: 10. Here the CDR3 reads CASSVATGDSESYEQYS. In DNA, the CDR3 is TGTGCCAGCAGCGTAGCTACTGGGGACAGCGAGTCCTACGAGCAGTACTCC.

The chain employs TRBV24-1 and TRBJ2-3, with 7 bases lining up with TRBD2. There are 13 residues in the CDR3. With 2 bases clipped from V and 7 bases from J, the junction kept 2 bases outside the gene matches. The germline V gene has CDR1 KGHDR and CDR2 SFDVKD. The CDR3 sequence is CATSDSLAHTQYF. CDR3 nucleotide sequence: TGTGCCACCAGTGATTCACTAGCGCATACGCAGTATTTT.

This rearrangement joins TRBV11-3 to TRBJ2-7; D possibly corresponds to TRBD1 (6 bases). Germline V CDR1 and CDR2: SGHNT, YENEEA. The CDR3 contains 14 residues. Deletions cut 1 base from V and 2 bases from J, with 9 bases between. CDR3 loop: CASSLGRTAYEQYF. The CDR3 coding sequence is TGTGCCAGCAGCTTAGGCCGGACAGCCTACGAGCAGTACTTC.

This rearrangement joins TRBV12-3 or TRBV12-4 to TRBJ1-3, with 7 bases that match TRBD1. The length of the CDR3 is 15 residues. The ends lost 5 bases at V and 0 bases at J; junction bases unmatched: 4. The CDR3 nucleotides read TGTGCCAGCAGTAGGGGGCGAAACTCTGGAAACACCATATATTTT. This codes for CASSRGRNSGNTIYF.

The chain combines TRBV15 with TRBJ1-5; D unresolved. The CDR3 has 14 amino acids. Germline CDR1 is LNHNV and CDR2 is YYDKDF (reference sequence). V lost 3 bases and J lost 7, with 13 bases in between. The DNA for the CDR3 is TGTGCCACCAGCAGCTTAGCCAGGAGACAGCCCCAGCATTTT. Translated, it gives CATSSLARRQPQHF.

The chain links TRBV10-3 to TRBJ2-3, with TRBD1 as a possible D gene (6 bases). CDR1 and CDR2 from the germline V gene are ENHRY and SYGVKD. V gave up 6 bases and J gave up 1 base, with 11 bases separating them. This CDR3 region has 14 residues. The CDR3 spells CAIRGDTGTDTQYF. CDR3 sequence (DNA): TGTGCCATCAGGGGGGACACCGGCACAGATACGCAGTATTTT.

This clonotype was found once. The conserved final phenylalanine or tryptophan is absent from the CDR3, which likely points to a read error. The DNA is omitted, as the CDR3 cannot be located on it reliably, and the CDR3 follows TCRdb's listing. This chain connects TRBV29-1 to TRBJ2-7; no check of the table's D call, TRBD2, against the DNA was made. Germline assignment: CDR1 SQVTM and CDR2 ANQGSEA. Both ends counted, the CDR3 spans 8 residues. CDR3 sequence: CSVNGLAG.

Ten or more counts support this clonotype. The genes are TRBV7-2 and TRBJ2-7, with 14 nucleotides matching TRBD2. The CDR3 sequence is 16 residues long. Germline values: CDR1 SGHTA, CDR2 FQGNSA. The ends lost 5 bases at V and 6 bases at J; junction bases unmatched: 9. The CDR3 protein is CASSPPGLAGVSEQYF. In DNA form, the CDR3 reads TGTGCCAGCAGCCCTCCGGGACTAGCGGGAGTCTCCGAGCAGTACTTC.

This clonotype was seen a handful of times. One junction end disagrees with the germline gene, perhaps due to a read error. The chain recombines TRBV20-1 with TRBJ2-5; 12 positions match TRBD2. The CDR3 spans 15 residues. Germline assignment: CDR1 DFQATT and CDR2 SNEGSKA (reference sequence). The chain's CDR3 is CSARGLAGDIKTQYF. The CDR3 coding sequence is TGCAGTGCTAGAGGACTAGCGGGAGATATAAAGACTCAGTACTTC.

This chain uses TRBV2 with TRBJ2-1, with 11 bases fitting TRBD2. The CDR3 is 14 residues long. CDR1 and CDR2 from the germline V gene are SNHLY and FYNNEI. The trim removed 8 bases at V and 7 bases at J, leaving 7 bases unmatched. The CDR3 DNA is TGTGCCAGCCTAGCGGGAGGTCCTCAGAATGAGCAGTTCTTC. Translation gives CASLAGGPQNEQFF.

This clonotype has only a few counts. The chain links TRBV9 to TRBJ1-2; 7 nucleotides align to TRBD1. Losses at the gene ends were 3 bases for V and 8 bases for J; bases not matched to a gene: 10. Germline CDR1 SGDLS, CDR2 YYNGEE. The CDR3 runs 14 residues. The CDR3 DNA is TGTGCCAGCAGCGCCTCGACAGGGTCTGAGGGCTACACCTTC. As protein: CASSASTGSEGYTF.

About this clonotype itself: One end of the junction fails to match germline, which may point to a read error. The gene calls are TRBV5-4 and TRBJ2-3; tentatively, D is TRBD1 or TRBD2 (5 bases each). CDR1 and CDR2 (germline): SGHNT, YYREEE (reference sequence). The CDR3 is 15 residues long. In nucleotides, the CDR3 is TGTGCCAGCACCCCCTCGGGGCTGAGCACAAATACGCAGTATTTT. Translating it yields CASTPSGLSTNTQYF.

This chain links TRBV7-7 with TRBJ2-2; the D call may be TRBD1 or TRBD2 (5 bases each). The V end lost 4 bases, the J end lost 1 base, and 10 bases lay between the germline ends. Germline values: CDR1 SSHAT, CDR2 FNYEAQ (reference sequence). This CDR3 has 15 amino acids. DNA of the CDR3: TGTGCCAGCAGCTCGGGACCCCAGAACACCGGGGAGCTGTTTTTT. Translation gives CASSSGPQNTGELFF.

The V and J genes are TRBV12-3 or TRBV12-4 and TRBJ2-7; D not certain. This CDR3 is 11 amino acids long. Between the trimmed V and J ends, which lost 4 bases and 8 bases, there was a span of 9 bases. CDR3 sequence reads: CASSYSRQQYF. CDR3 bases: TGTGCCAGCAGTTACTCCCGCCAGCAGTACTTC.

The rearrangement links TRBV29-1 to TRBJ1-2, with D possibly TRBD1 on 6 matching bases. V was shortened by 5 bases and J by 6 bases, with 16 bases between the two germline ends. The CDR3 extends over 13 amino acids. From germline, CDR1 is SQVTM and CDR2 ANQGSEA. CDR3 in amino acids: CSVSYRVSDGYTF. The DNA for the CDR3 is TGCAGCGTTAGTTACAGGGTATCGGATGGCTACACCTTC.

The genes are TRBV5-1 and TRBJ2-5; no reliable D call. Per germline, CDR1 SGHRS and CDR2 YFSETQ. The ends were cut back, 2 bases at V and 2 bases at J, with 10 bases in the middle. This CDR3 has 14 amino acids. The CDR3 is CASSLGTLQETQYF. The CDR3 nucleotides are TGCGCCAGCAGCTTAGGAACATTACAAGAGACCCAGTACTTC.